The TCR delta chain described here comes from a study of gamma-delta chains in newborns, infants, children. This CDR3 region has 17 residues. Germline values: CDR1 GEAIGNYY, CDR2 EKD. TCRdb re-called the reads using CATT. This sample yields under 2,000 delta-chain clones, of which 0.85% to 1.2% are seen a single time; 41% belongs to the top ten. A word on this clone: This likely stems from a read error, as it lies one base from a far larger clone. The same CDR3 arises from other DNA sequences in this sample as well.

What was sequenced was blood. The receptor was derived from a child who was a newborn, infant or young child, either healthy, febrile or measles-vaccinated (not recorded which). The V gene is TRDV2, the J gene TRDJ1, with 8 bases lining up with TRDD3. The CDR3 loop reads CACDEVLGAPYTDKLIF. The CDR3, as DNA: TGTGCCTGTGACGAAGTACTGGGGGCCCCGTACACCGATAAACTTATCTTT.